Each of the 9 T cell receptor beta chains below was sequenced from the same sample in a study of cytomegalovirus exposure and HLA in healthy donors. Primers: 60 Vbeta forward and 13 Jbeta reverse. Profiled with immunoSEQ multiplex PCR; TCRdb holds only in-frame clones, not every one. Its clone listing holds 120,000 to 150,000 clones. Specimen: PBMCs. All receptors derive from a woman aged 18-29 years in good health and CMV-seronegative.

V usage is TRBV5-5 and J usage is TRBJ2-1, with TRBD2 matching 11 bases. This CDR3 spans 19 amino acids. V lost 4 bases, J lost 0 bases, and 12 bases stayed unmatched. CDR1 is SGHKS, CDR2 YYEKEE, per germline (reference sequence). The CDR3 protein is CASSPTPGLADSSYNEQFF. CDR3 nucleotides: TGTGCCAGCAGCCCGACCCCGGGACTAGCGGATAGCTCCTACAATGAGCAGTTCTTC.

The chain uses TRBV4-3 and TRBJ1-1, with D hard to call. Trimming cost V 6 bases and J 0 bases, with 14 bases left between them. CDR1 and CDR2 (germline): LGHNA, YSLEER. CDR3 length: 15 residues. The DNA of the CDR3 is TGCGCCAGCAGTTATTCTCGGGGTATGAACACTGAAGCTTTCTTT. Residues: CASSYSRGMNTEAFF.

The CDR3 DNA reads as TGCGCCAGCAGCTTGGGCCGGGAGGATGAGCAGTTCTTC. As protein: CASSLGREDEQFF. V gene TRBV5-1 combines with J gene TRBJ2-1; 7 bases line up with TRBD2. With 0 bases clipped from V and 8 bases from J, the junction kept 2 bases outside the gene matches. Germline V gives CDR1 SGHRS, CDR2 YFSETQ. The CDR3 loop spans 13 amino acids.

Comment on this clone: Other DNA sequences in the same sample also yield this CDR3. This sequence joins TRBV10-2 and TRBJ2-6; TRBD1 might be the D (6 bases). CDR1 and CDR2 (germline): WSHSY, SAAADI. The CDR3 consists of 16 residues. Trimming cost V 3 bases and J 2 bases, with 11 bases left between them. The CDR3 protein is CASSDRGTPGANVLTF. CDR3 nucleotide sequence: TGCGCCAGCAGTGATAGGGGGACGCCTGGGGCCAACGTCCTGACTTTC.

V usage is TRBV6-6 and J usage is TRBJ1-5, with D unclear. This CDR3 region has 12 residues. V lost 5 bases and J lost 6, with 8 bases in between. In germline, CDR1 is MNHNY, CDR2 SVGAGI (reference sequence). Here the CDR3 reads CASSEVGQPQHF. The CDR3, as DNA: TGTGCCAGCAGTGAGGTGGGTCAGCCCCAGCATTTT.

The rearrangement joins TRBV10-1 to TRBJ2-7; 8 nucleotides align to TRBD1. Germline V gene lookup returns CDR1 WNHNN and CDR2 SYGVQD (reference sequence). The CDR3 spans 15 residues. J was trimmed by 2 bases and V by 7 bases; bases with no gene match: 10. CDR3 sequence (DNA): TGCGCCAGCAACCGCCCGGACAGGGCCCCCTACGAGCAGTACGTC. It translates to CASNRPDRAPYEQYV.

J is TRBJ2-3 and V is TRBV19; 7 bases agree with TRBD2. Per the germline V gene, CDR1 is LNHDA and CDR2 is SQIVND (reference sequence). CDR3 size: 14 residues. The junction had 10 bases not matched to a gene; V was cut back by 7 bases and J by 6 bases. The CDR3 spells CASNSGGRMDTQYF. For the CDR3, the DNA is TGTGCCAGTAACTCGGGGGGTAGGATGGATACGCAGTATTTT.

The chain recombines TRBV28 with TRBJ2-1; 8 bases match TRBD1. This CDR3 spans 16 amino acids. Germline V gene sequence: CDR1 MDHEN, CDR2 SYDVKM. The V gene end was trimmed by 3 bases and the J gene end by 9 bases; junction bases not matched to a gene: 13. CDR3 bases: TGTGCCAGCAGTTTGAGTACAGGGGGTGGTTGGGGTGAGCAGTTCTTC. Translated: CASSLSTGGGWGEQFF. The variable domain in full, completed from reference TRBV28 and TRBJ2-1, reads DVKVTQSSRYLVKRTGEKVFLECVQDMDHENMFWYRQDPGLGLRLIYFSYDVKMKEKGDIPEGYSVSREKKERFSLILESASTNQTSMYLCASSLSTGGGWGEQFFGPGTRLTVL.

This chain uses TRBV7-6 with TRBJ2-7; 7 bases align to TRBD2. Germline CDR1 and CDR2: SGHVS and FNYEAQ. The CDR3 loop spans 14 amino acids. Losses at the gene ends were 2 bases for V and 2 bases for J; bases not matched to a gene: 3. The CDR3 is CASSLQAGTYEQYF. For the CDR3, the DNA is TGTGCCAGCAGCTTACAAGCGGGAACCTACGAGCAGTACTTC.